This T cell receptor (beta chain) was obtained from a study of T cells in Graves' hyperthyroidism and ophthalmopathy. Amplification of TCR beta CDR3 regions used RNA as the template. The HTBI set primed first-round TCR CDR3 RT-PCR. TCRdb reprocessed the multiplex PCR reads via MiXCR and lists one record per CDR3 protein. The sample includes 650,000 to 750,000 distinct CDR3 sequences, around 13% of them seen just once. No ophthalmopathy progression within 18 months constituted stable Graves' hyperthyroidism. The study left out patients who had uncontrolled infection, other autoimmune disease, pregnancy or lactation. The sample holds one count of this clonotype. The CDR3 is made up of 10 amino acids. From germline, CDR1 is MNHNS and CDR2 SASEGT. V lost 10 bases, J lost 7 bases, and 10 bases lay in between.

This clonotype was obtained from a woman under 30 with Graves' hyperthyroidism. The rearrangement uses TRBV6-1 and TRBJ1-2, with D unclear. The sequencing sample was made of blood. The CDR3: CATRGSGYTF. In nucleotides, the CDR3 is TGTGCCACCCGTGGGTCTGGCTACACCTTC.